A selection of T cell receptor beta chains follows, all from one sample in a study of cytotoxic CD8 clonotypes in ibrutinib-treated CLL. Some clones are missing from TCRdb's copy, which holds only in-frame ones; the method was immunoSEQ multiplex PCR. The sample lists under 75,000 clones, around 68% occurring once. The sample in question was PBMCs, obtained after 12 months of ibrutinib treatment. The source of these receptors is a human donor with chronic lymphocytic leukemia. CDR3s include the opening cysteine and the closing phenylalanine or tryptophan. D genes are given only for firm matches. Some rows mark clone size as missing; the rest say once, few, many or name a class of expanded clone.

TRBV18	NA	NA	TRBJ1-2	TGTGCCAGCTCACCGTCAGCGACCCTGATCTATGGCTACACCTTC	CASSPSATLIYGYTF
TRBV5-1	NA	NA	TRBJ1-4	TGCGCCAGCAGGGGTTCAGGATCAACTAATGAAAAACTGTTTTTT	CASRGSGSTNEKLFF
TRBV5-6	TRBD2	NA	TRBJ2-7	TGTGCCAGCAGCTTTATCGGAAGGCGGGAGAACCCCGAGCAGTACTTC	CASSFIGRRENPEQYF
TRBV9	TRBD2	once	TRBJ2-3	TGTGCCAGCAGCCCATGGGGTAGCGGGACAGATACGCAGTATTTT	CASSPWGSGTDTQYF
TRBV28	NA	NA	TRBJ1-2	TGTGCCAGCAGGGACCAGGGAGGGGACTATGGCTACACCTTC	CASRDQGGDYGYTF
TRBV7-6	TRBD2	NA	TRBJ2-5	TGTGCCAGCAGCCGATCATTGGGACTACCCCAAGAGACCCAGTACTTC	CASSRSLGLPQETQYF
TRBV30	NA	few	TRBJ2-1	TGTGCCTGGTCGAGAGTCGGGAATGAGCAGTTCTTC	CAWSRVGNEQFF
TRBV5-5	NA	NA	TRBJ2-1	TGTGCCAGCAGAACGGACTATGAGCAGTTCTTC	CASRTDYEQFF
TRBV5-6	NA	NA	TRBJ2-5	TGTGCCAGCAGCTTGGTATCGGCTCCGGAGACCCAGTACTTC	CASSLVSAPETQYF
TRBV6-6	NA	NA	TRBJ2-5	TGTGCCAGCAGGGCCCGGGGGAGAGAGACCCAGTACTTC	CASRARGRETQYF
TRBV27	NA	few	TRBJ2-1	TGTGCCAGCAGCTCCGGGCCGGAGCAGTTCTTC	CASSSGPEQFF
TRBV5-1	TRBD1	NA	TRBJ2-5	TGCGCCAGCAGCTCGGACAGGGGCCTGCAAGAGACCCAGTACTTC	CASSSDRGLQETQYF
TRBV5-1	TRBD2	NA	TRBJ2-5	TGCGCCAGCAGCCCCGCCCTGGGGGGACTAGATTATGGGACCCAGTACTTC	CASSPALGGLDYGTQYF
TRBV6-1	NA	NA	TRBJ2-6	TGTGCCAGCACCAGGGCCGGGGCCAACGTCCTGACTTTC	CASTRAGANVLTF
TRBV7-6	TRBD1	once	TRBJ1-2	TGTGCCAGCTCCACCCTCGGCGGGACAGGGACCTATGGCTACACCTTC	CASSTLGGTGTYGYTF
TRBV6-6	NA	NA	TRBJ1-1	TGTGCCAGCAGTTACAGGGAGTATGCTTTCTTT	CASSYREYAFF
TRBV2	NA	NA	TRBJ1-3	TGTGCCAGCAGGGGACCAGACTCTGGAAACACCATATATTTT	CASRGPDSGNTIYF
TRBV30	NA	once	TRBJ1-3	TGTGCCTGGACCGGCGGGGTCACTGGAAACACCATATATTTT	CAWTGGVTGNTIYF
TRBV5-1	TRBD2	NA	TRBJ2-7	TGCGCCAGCAGCTCCGGACTGGGGGAGGGTCGGTACGAGCAGTACTTC	CASSSGLGEGRYEQYF
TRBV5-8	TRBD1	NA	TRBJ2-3	TGTGCCGGACACAGGGGGCCTGGGTGGCTCAACACCCCCACAGATACGCAGTATTTT	CAGHRGPGWLNTPTDTQYF
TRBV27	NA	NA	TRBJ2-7	TGTGCCAGCAGTTTGGGGGGAGTAGGGTCCTACGAGCAGTACTTC	CASSLGGVGSYEQYF
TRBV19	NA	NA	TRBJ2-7	TGTGCCAGTAGTATAGAGGGGGACGGCGAGCAGTACTTC	CASSIEGDGEQYF
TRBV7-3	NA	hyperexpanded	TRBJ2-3	TGTGCCAGCAGCTTAAATAGTGGCACAGATACGCAGTATTTT	CASSLNSGTDTQYF
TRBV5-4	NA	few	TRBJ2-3	TGTGCCAGCAGCCCCGGCACAGATACGCAGTATTTT	CASSPGTDTQYF
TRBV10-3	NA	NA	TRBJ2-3	TGTGCCATCAGTCGGGACCTTACAGATACGCAGTATTTT	CAISRDLTDTQYF
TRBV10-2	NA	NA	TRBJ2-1	TGCGCCAGCAGGCCTCCTCCTAGCGAAAGCTCCTACAATGAGCAGTTCTTC	CASRPPPSESSYNEQFF
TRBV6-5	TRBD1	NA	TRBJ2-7	TGTGCCAGCAGTTCCCCGGGACAGGGGATCTACGAGCAGTACTTC	CASSSPGQGIYEQYF
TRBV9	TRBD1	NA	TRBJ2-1	TGTGCCAGCAGCTCTACAGGGGGCGGTGGGTACAATGAGCAGTTCTTC	CASSSTGGGGYNEQFF
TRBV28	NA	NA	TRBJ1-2	TGTGCCAGCGAAGGGCCTAACTATGGCTACACCTTC	CASEGPNYGYTF
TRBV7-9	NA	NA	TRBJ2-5	TGTGCCAGCAGCTTAGGGGACAACATAGAGACCCAGTACTTC	CASSLGDNIETQYF
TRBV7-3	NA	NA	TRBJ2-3	TGTGCCAGCAGACCTGGTCCGGCCGCCGATACGCAGTATTTT	CASRPGPAADTQYF
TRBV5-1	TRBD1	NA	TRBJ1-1	TGCGCCAGCAGCTTGTTCGCGTCGGGACAGGGGGCAAACACTGAAGCTTTCTTT	CASSLFASGQGANTEAFF
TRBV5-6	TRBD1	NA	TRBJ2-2	TGTGCCAGCAGCCCGACAGGGGTTAACACCGGGGAGCTGTTTTTT	CASSPTGVNTGELFF
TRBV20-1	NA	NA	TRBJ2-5	TGCAGTGCTAGTTGGGAGACCCAGTACTTC	CSASWETQYF
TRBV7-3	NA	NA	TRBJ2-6	TGTGCCAGCAGACGACAAATACGGCTGCCTGGGGCCAACGTCCTGACTTTC	CASRRQIRLPGANVLTF
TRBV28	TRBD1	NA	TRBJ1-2	TGTGCCAGCAGCAACACGAGGACAGGGGGCAACTATGGCTACACCTTC	CASSNTRTGGNYGYTF
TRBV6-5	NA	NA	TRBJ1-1	TGTGCCAGCAGTCCGGGAGACACCGCAAAAGCTTTCTTT	CASSPGDTAKAFF
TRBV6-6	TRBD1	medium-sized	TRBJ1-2	TGTGCCAGCAACCGGGACAGGGGGAATGGCTACACCTTC	CASNRDRGNGYTF
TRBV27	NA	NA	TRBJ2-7	TGTGCCAGCAGTAACCCACGGGACTTGACTTACGAGCAGTACTTC	CASSNPRDLTYEQYF
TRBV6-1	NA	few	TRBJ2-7	TGTGCCAGCAAGGAGTATAACAGTCCCCCCTACGAGCAGTACTTC	CASKEYNSPPYEQYF